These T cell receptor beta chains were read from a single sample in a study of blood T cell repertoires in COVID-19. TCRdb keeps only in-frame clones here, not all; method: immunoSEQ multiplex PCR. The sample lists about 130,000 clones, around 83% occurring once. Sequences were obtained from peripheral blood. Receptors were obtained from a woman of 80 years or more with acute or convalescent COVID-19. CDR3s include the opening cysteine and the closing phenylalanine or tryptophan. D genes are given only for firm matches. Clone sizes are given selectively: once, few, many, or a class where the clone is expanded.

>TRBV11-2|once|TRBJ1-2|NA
CASSLVELGGYTF
TGTGCCAGCAGCTTAGTTGAGCTCGGGGGCTACACCTTC
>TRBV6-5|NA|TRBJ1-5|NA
CASWGRGNQPQHF
TGTGCCAGCTGGGGGCGGGGCAATCAGCCCCAGCATTTT
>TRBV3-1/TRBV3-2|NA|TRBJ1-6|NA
CASSLGAWDNSPLHF
TGTGCCAGCAGCCTAGGGGCGTGGGATAATTCACCCCTCCACTTT
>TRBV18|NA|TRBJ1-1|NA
CASSLLQGNTEAFF
TGTGCCAGCTCACTATTACAGGGGAACACTGAAGCTTTCTTT
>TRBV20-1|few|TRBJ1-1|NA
CSARRGEAFF
TGCAGTGCCCGGCGGGGTGAAGCTTTCTTT
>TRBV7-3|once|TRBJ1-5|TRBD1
CASSPRDRESCNQPQHF
TGTGCCAGCAGCCCACGGGACAGGGAATCTTGCAATCAGCCCCAGCATTTT
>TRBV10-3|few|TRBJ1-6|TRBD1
CAIKPGDGTGVAGGNSPLHF
TGTGCCATCAAGCCTGGGGACGGGACAGGGGTGGCCGGGGGGAATTCACCCCTCCACTTT
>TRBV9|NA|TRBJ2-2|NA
CASSVNWNTGELFF
TGTGCCAGCAGCGTAAACTGGAACACCGGGGAGCTGTTTTTT
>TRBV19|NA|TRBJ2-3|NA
CASSIRSSTDTQYF
TGTGCCAGTAGTATACGGTCTAGCACAGATACGCAGTATTTT
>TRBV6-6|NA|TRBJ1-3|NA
CASNLRSHSGNTIYF
TGTGCCAGCAATCTCAGGTCCCACTCTGGAAACACCATATATTTT
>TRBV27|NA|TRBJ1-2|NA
CASSLLPGINTVGYTF
TGTGCCAGCAGTTTACTACCAGGGATCAATACGGTTGGCTACACCTTC
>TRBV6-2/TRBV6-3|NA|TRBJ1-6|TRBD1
CASSYRTGLNSPLHF
TGTGCCAGCAGTTACCGGACAGGCCTTAATTCACCCCTCCACTTT
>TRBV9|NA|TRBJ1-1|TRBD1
CASNSGGALDTEAFF
TGTGCCAGCAATTCAGGGGGCGCCTTGGACACTGAAGCTTTCTTT
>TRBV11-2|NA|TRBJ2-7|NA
CASSPQGGAYEQYF
TGTGCCAGCAGCCCCCAAGGCGGGGCCTACGAGCAGTACTTC
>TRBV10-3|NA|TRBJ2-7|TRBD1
CAISDRSGGHEQYF
TGTGCCATCAGTGACCGTTCAGGGGGCCACGAGCAGTACTTC
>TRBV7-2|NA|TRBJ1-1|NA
CASSPGLQNTEAFF
TGTGCCAGCAGCCCCGGACTGCAGAACACTGAAGCTTTCTTT
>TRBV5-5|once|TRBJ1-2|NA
CASSLDGYYGYTF
TGTGCCAGCAGTTTGGACGGTTACTATGGCTACACCTTC
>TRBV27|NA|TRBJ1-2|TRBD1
CASKPTQGQATF
TGTGCCAGCAAACCCACCCAAGGACAGGCCACCTTC
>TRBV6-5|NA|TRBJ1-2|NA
CASSLRGGVSWGYTF
TGTGCCAGCAGTCTGCGAGGGGGTGTTTCTTGGGGCTACACCTTC
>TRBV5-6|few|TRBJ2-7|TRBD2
CASSYPGLAGGNEQYF
TGTGCCAGCAGTTACCCGGGACTAGCGGGGGGGAACGAGCAGTACTTC